This is a list of T cell receptor beta chains from one sample in a study of shared clonotypes between healthy human individuals. Assay: immunoSEQ multiplex PCR; the TCRdb copy retains only in-frame clones and omits some. The repertoire holds about 2.1 million clones, with approximately 94% as singletons. The sample consisted of naive CD8+ T cells from PBMCs. These receptors were obtained from a man between 18 and 29 years old in good health. Some clones in this sample may be carry-over from other donors' samples. Each CDR3 is given with its conserved first and last residue. D genes are given only for firm matches.

j_call d_call v_call cdr3_nt cdr3_aa
TRBJ2-7 NA TRBV5-5 TGTGCCAGCAGCCTCTCTTTTTCCGAGCAGTACTTC CASSLSFSEQYF
TRBJ2-1 NA TRBV7-3 TGTGCCAGCAGCTTGGACGGAGGCTCCTACAATGAGCAGTTCTTC CASSLDGGSYNEQFF
TRBJ2-1 NA TRBV27 TGTGCCAGCAGTCCGCCTTTAGGAGCACTCTACAATGAGCAGTTCTTC CASSPPLGALYNEQFF
TRBJ1-2 NA TRBV11-2 TGTGCCAGCAGCTCCAGGGTACCTGGCGGCTACACCTTC CASSSRVPGGYTF
TRBJ1-1 NA TRBV19 TGTGCCAGTAGTATTTCAGCCAATGCTGAAGCTTTCTTT CASSISANAEAFF
TRBJ2-3 TRBD1 TRBV5-1 TGCGCCAGCAGCTGGACACCGGGACAGGGTAGGACAGATACGCAGTATTTT CASSWTPGQGRTDTQYF
TRBJ2-3 NA TRBV13 TGTGCCAGCAGCTTAGGGGGAGGCCTCACAGATACGCAGTATTTT CASSLGGGLTDTQYF
TRBJ2-7 TRBD2 TRBV4-3 TGCGCCAGCAGCCAAGACTCCGGCGGGAGCTTCTACGAGCAGTACTTC CASSQDSGGSFYEQYF
TRBJ1-2 NA TRBV11-2 TGTGCCAGCAGCTTCTGGCTGGTGGACAAGGAGAGTGGCTACACCTTC CASSFWLVDKESGYTF
TRBJ2-5 NA TRBV5-6 TGTGCCAGCAGCCCGGTTAAGGAGTGGTTGGACTTC CASSPVKEWLDF
TRBJ2-1 TRBD2 TRBV27 TGTGCCAGCAGTCGACTAGCGGGAGACGGTGAGCAGTTCTTC CASSRLAGDGEQFF
TRBJ1-1 TRBD1 TRBV7-9 TGTGCCAGCAGCCAGGGGGTGGGCACTGAAGCTTTCTTT CASSQGVGTEAFF
TRBJ2-7 NA TRBV6-6 TGTGCCAGCAGTTACTCGCCGCTTGGCTACGAGCAGTACTTC CASSYSPLGYEQYF
TRBJ1-1 NA TRBV10-3 TGTGCCATCAGTGAGTCGCTAGGTGAAGCTTTCTTT CAISESLGEAFF
TRBJ1-1 NA TRBV19 TGTGCCAGCAACCTCGGGAGGACGAACACTGAAGCTTTCTTT CASNLGRTNTEAFF
TRBJ2-2 TRBD2 TRBV7-6 TGTGCCAGCAGCTTAGTTCGGGAGGGGTTAGGCACCGGGGAGCTGTTTTTT CASSLVREGLGTGELFF
TRBJ2-7 NA TRBV19 TGTGCCAGTAGACCCGACTCGTGGTCCTACGAGCAGTACTTC CASRPDSWSYEQYF